The 23 T cell receptor beta chains presented below share a single source sample, sequenced in a study of control samples from healthy donors and cancer patients. Assay used: immunoSEQ multiplex PCR; TCRdb lists only in-frame clones, some missing. The repertoire consists of 60,000 to 80,000 clones, with roughly 90% occurring once and the leading ten covering under 5%. Sequencing was carried out using blood. The receptors were gathered from a woman aged 50 to 60 in good health.

The gene calls are TRBV6-5 and TRBJ2-1; the D gene is possibly TRBD1 (6 bases). Germline V gene sequence: CDR1 MNHEY, CDR2 SVGAGI. The ends were cut back, 4 bases at V and 3 bases at J, with 10 bases in the middle. The CDR3 sequence is 14 residues long. CDR3: CASSSGTHYNEQFF. The CDR3 DNA is TGTGCCAGCAGTTCCGGGACACACTACAATGAGCAGTTCTTC.

The chain links TRBV10-3 to TRBJ2-7, with 10 positions matching TRBD1. The germline V gene has CDR1 ENHRY and CDR2 SYGVKD. The CDR3 totals 14 residues. J was trimmed by 2 bases and V by 6 bases; bases with no gene match: 4. CDR3 in amino acids: CAIRRQGAAYEQYF. CDR3 coding DNA: TGTGCCATCAGACGACAGGGGGCCGCCTACGAGCAGTACTTC.

In its sample, this clone was seen once. This chain connects TRBV11-2 to TRBJ2-5; D gene ambiguous. This CDR3 contains 13 residues. CDR1 is SGHAT and CDR2 is FQNNGV in the germline V gene. V lost 5 bases to trimming and J lost 1 base, with 8 bases between them. This CDR3 reads CASSPPGQETQYF. CDR3 DNA sequence: TGTGCCAGCAGCCCTCCCGGCCAAGAGACCCAGTACTTC.

The chain couples TRBV10-3 to TRBJ2-1; 7 bases align to TRBD2. The germline V gene has CDR1 ENHRY and CDR2 SYGVKD. Unmatched junction bases numbered 8, after V lost 0 bases and J lost 3 bases. This CDR3 region has 17 residues. CDR3 DNA: TGTGCCATCAGTGAGTCCCCCCTTAAGCGGGACTACAATGAGCAGTTCTTC. This sequence encodes CAISESPLKRDYNEQFF.

This chain links TRBV7-8 with TRBJ2-7, with 9 nucleotides matching TRBD1. The junction had 6 bases not matched to a gene; V was cut back by 4 bases and J by 2 bases. Germline V lookup: CDR1 SGHVS, CDR2 FQNEAQ. The CDR3 covers 15 residues. The DNA for the CDR3 is TGTGCCAGCAGCTCAGGGACAGGGTCGACCTACGAGCAGTACTTC. Translated, it gives CASSSGTGSTYEQYF.

This clone was seen just once. The CDR3 here is CASYETALETQYF. In DNA form, the CDR3 reads TGTGCCAGTTACGAAACAGCTCTGGAGACCCAGTACTTC. This chain joins TRBV18 and TRBJ2-5; D not resolved. Germline V CDR1 and CDR2: KGHSH, LQKENI. The CDR3 runs 13 residues. V lost 9 bases, J lost 5 bases, and 16 bases lay in between.

This clone was counted once. The chain recombines TRBV9 with TRBJ1-2; D gene unclear. The V and J ends lost 0 bases and 6 bases respectively, with 9 bases between them. The V gene's germline CDR1 is SGDLS and CDR2 YYNGEE. This CDR3 region has 13 residues. The CDR3 is CASSVARGNGYTF. The CDR3 nucleotides read TGTGCCAGCAGCGTAGCTCGCGGAAATGGCTACACCTTC.

The V gene is TRBV12-5, the J gene TRBJ2-5; a weak D match, TRBD1 (6 bases). The ends were cut back, 5 bases at V and 5 bases at J, with 12 bases in the middle. The germline V gene encodes CDR1 LGHNT and CDR2 FRNRAP. The CDR3 contains 13 residues. For the CDR3, the DNA is TGTGCTAGTGGTCAAGGGGGTCGGGAGACCCAGTACTTC. It encodes CASGQGGRETQYF.

The rearrangement joins TRBV5-1 to TRBJ2-7, with D perhaps matching TRBD1 (6 bases). Germline CDR1 SGHRS, CDR2 YFSETQ. V shed 2 bases and J shed 11 bases, with 20 bases lying between them. The CDR3 spans 14 residues. The CDR3 nucleotides read TGCGCCAGCAGCTTTCAGGGGAGATCTACGATGGAGTACTTC. It specifies CASSFQGRSTMEYF.

This clone was picked up a small number of times. The chain has TRBV11-2 and TRBJ2-5; TRBD1 agrees at 9 bases. The CDR3 is made up of 14 amino acids. V shed 7 bases, J shed 5 bases, and the junction held 8 bases outside the gene matches. Per the germline V gene, CDR1 is SGHAT and CDR2 is FQNNGV. The CDR3 DNA sequence: TGTGCCAGCACGAGGCTTGGGACAGGGGAGACCCAGTACTTC. Amino acid sequence: CASTRLGTGETQYF. Together with reference TRBV11-2 and TRBJ2-5, the CDR3 gives the full variable domain: EAGVAQSPRYKIIEKRQSVAFWCNPISGHATLYWYQQILGQGPKLLIQFQNNGVVDDSQLPKDRFSAERLKGVDSTLKIQPAKLEDSAVYLCASTRLGTGETQYFGPGTRLLVL.

The V and J genes are TRBV19 and TRBJ1-1; D is possibly TRBD1 (6 bases). V was clipped by 9 bases and J by 1 base, with 18 bases between them. This CDR3 region has 15 residues. Germline V gives CDR1 LNHDA, CDR2 SQIVND (reference sequence). The CDR3 DNA is TGTGCCAGCCGTCTCGGGGGCCCTAGGAACACTGAAGCTTTCTTT. Its translation is CASRLGGPRNTEAFF.

V and J are TRBV30 and TRBJ2-2; 7 bases match TRBD1. Per the germline V gene, CDR1 is GTSNPN and CDR2 is SVGIG (reference sequence). CDR3 size: 13 residues. Trimming took 5 bases from V and 6 from J; bases not matched to a gene: 6. The CDR3 region has the DNA TGTGCCTGGTCAGACAGGGACCCCGGGGAGCTGTTTTTT. Translating it yields CAWSDRDPGELFF.

This clone came up once. A junction end diverges from the germline sequence, so it may reflect a read error. J is TRBJ1-5 and V is TRBV4-1; TRBD1 agrees at 10 bases. This CDR3 has 15 amino acids. Germline CDR1 is MGHRA and CDR2 is YSYEKL. CDR3 nucleotides: TGCGCCGGCAGCCAAGAGACAGGGGGCAGTCAGCCCCAGCATTTT. It translates to CAGSQETGGSQPQHF.

This chain uses TRBV28 with TRBJ1-2, with TRBD1 matching over 8 bases. CDR1 and CDR2 from the germline V gene are MDHEN and SYDVKM. This CDR3 region has 16 residues. Trimming cost V 7 bases and J 5 bases; bases outside gene matches: 15. CDR3 sequence: CASTSQRAGTGYGYTF. CDR3 in DNA: TGTGCCAGCACTTCTCAACGGGCCGGGACAGGATATGGCTACACCTTC.

This chain uses TRBV6-6 with TRBJ1-3, with a possible D match to TRBD1 (5 bases). CDR3 size: 15 residues. Trimming removed 2 bases at V and 1 base at J, with 9 bases between. Germline CDR1 MNHNY, CDR2 SVGAGI (reference sequence). This CDR3 reads CASSYDSVSGNTIYF. The CDR3 DNA follows: TGTGCCAGCAGTTACGACAGCGTATCTGGAAACACCATATATTTT.

In nucleotides, the CDR3 is TGCGCCAGCAGCTTGGAACAGGGGGTGAACACCGGGGAGCTGTTTTTT. It translates to CASSLEQGVNTGELFF. The rearrangement links TRBV5-1 to TRBJ2-2, with TRBD1 matching 8 bases. The V gene's germline CDR1 is SGHRS and CDR2 YFSETQ. The CDR3 extends over 16 amino acids. Trimming cost V 0 bases and J 1 base; bases outside gene matches: 2.

This chain connects TRBV9 to TRBJ2-1, with 7 nucleotides matching TRBD2. CDR3 length: 12 amino acids. Germline V gene lookup returns CDR1 SGDLS and CDR2 YYNGEE. The ends lost 3 bases at V and 15 bases at J; junction bases unmatched: 9. The CDR3 region is CASSASGGSAFF. CDR3 coding DNA: TGTGCCAGCAGCGCCTCGGGGGGTAGCGCGTTCTTC.

This chain joins TRBV9 and TRBJ2-2; D is perhaps TRBD2 (6 bases). The V end lost 4 bases, the J end lost 7 bases, and 20 bases lay between the germline ends. Germline values: CDR1 SGDLS, CDR2 YYNGEE. The CDR3 consists of 16 residues. The CDR3, as DNA: TGTGCCAGCAGCCCCCGATTGGAGGGTAGTAGCGGGGAGCTGTTTTTT. Its translation: CASSPRLEGSSGELFF.

This clone was seen only once. This sequence joins TRBV5-1 and TRBJ1-1; maybe TRBD1 (6 bases). V lost 7 bases, J lost 3 bases, and 13 bases lay in between. CDR1 and CDR2 (germline): SGHRS, YFSETQ. This CDR3 spans 13 amino acids. The CDR3 DNA follows: TGCGCCAGCGCCCCGGGGGCCGACACTGAAGCTTTCTTT. As protein: CASAPGADTEAFF.

The chain uses TRBV11-3 and TRBJ2-3; 9 bases match TRBD2. V dropped 3 bases and J dropped 2; count of bases not matched to a gene: 3. The CDR3 length is 15 residues. The germline V gene has CDR1 SGHNT and CDR2 YENEEA. The CDR3 spells CASSFSGGHTDTQYF. The CDR3 DNA follows: TGTGCCAGCAGCTTTAGCGGGGGACACACAGATACGCAGTATTTT.

The rearrangement links TRBV14 to TRBJ1-2; TRBD1 matches at 8 bases. CDR3 length equals 15 residues. With V trimmed by 1 base and J by 2 bases, 3 bases remained unmatched. Germline assignment: CDR1 SGHDN and CDR2 FVKESK. The CDR3 protein is CASSQGDRGNYGYTF. The CDR3 nucleotides are TGTGCCAGCAGCCAAGGTGACAGGGGCAACTATGGCTACACCTTC.

This chain links TRBV14 with TRBJ1-6; D might be TRBD1 (5 bases). Germline CDR1 and CDR2: SGHDN and FVKESK. Trimming removed 8 bases at V and 6 bases at J, with 14 bases between. This CDR3 is 14 amino acids long. The CDR3 DNA reads TGTGCCAGCTCGGGGGTCGTAGGTAATTCACCCCTCCACTTT. The encoded protein is CASSGVVGNSPLHF. Together with reference TRBV14 and TRBJ1-6, the CDR3 gives the full variable domain: EAGVTQFPSHSVIEKGQTVTLRCDPISGHDNLYWYRRVMGKEIKFLLHFVKESKQDESGMPNNRFLAERTGGTYSTLKVQPAELEDSGVYFCASSGVVGNSPLHFGNGTRLTVT.

The J gene is TRBJ2-7, the V gene TRBV6-2 or TRBV6-3; D remains unclear. The CDR3 has 13 residues. Trimming shortened V by 2 bases and J by 4 bases, and 9 bases separated the two germline ends. Germline assignment: CDR1 MNHEY and CDR2 SVGEGT. The CDR3 region has the DNA TGTGCCAGCAGTTACCCTCCCAAGTACGAGCAGTACTTC. This encodes CASSYPPKYEQYF.